The 21 T cell receptor beta chains listed next were all sequenced from one sample in a study of blood T cell repertoires in COVID-19. Libraries were prepared by immunoSEQ multiplex PCR; TCRdb keeps only in-frame clonotypes and omits some of them. The table lists about 210,000 clones, 82% of them singletons, with approximately 12% in the top ten. The source material was peripheral blood. The receptors shown here come from a woman aged 40 to 49 with acute or convalescent COVID-19.

This chain's CDR3 is CASSPKGVEAFF. The CDR3 nucleotides are TGTGCCAGCAGTCCCAAGGGGGTTGAAGCTTTCTTT. The J gene is TRBJ1-1, the V gene TRBV5-5, with D maybe TRBD1 (6 bases). The CDR3 has 12 residues. Germline-derived CDR1 and CDR2 are SGHKS and YYEKEE (reference sequence). V lost 5 bases and J lost 7, with 12 bases in between.

This rearrangement joins TRBV19 to TRBJ2-3, with D tentatively TRBD2 (5 bases). This CDR3 contains 14 residues. Germline lookup yields CDR1 LNHDA and CDR2 SQIVND (reference sequence). Trimming cost V 4 bases and J 6 bases, with 14 bases left between them. The CDR3 nucleotides read TGTGCCAGTAGTAGGGAGCGAACTGGGGATACGCAGTATTTT. The encoded protein is CASSRERTGDTQYF.

This clone has just one count. The rearrangement uses TRBV4-3 and TRBJ2-7; 8 bases map to TRBD2. The V gene's germline CDR1 is LGHNA and CDR2 YSLEER. The trim removed 2 bases at V and 4 bases at J, leaving 4 bases unmatched. The CDR3 contains 14 residues. CDR3 bases: TGCGCCAGCAGCCAATACGGGGGGGTTTACGAGCAGTACTTC. It codes for CASSQYGGVYEQYF.

The chain has TRBV27 and TRBJ1-3; the D gene is possibly TRBD1 (5 bases). V was shortened by 5 bases and J by 0 bases, with 11 bases between the two germline ends. Germline lookup yields CDR1 MNHEY and CDR2 SMNVEV (reference sequence). This CDR3 has 15 amino acids. DNA for the CDR3: TGTGCCAGCAGTCTGCAGGGCCCCTCTGGAAACACCATATATTTT. This codes for CASSLQGPSGNTIYF.

The V call is TRBV5-1, the J call TRBJ1-4; 12 bases line up with TRBD1. From germline, CDR1 is SGHRS and CDR2 YFSETQ. CDR3 length equals 15 residues. With 4 bases clipped from V and 8 bases from J, the junction kept 6 bases outside the gene matches. The CDR3, as DNA: TGCGCCAGCAGCCAGGGGACAGGGGGCTCGGAAAAACTGTTTTTT. Its translation is CASSQGTGGSEKLFF. Variable domain in full (rest from reference TRBV5-1 and TRBJ1-4): KAGVTQTPRYLIKTRGQQVTLSCSPISGHRSVSWYQQTPGQGLQFLFEYFSETQRNKGNFPGRFSGRQFSNSRSEMNVSTLELGDSALYLCASSQGTGGSEKLFFGSGTQLSVL.

The rearrangement links TRBV2 to TRBJ2-7, with 10 bases fitting TRBD1. The CDR3 spans 15 residues. The V and J ends lost 5 bases and 0 bases, in that order; junction bases with no gene match: 4. Germline V gene lookup returns CDR1 SNHLY and CDR2 FYNNEI. The CDR3 region is CASSKGQGSSYEQYF. Written as DNA, the CDR3 is TGTGCCAGCAGTAAGGGACAGGGGAGCTCCTACGAGCAGTACTTC.

This clone came up a few times. This chain connects TRBV5-1 to TRBJ2-3, with a weak D call TRBD2 (7 bases). CDR1 is SGHRS, CDR2 YFSETQ, per germline. This CDR3 region has 18 residues. V lost 1 base, J lost 0 bases, and 18 bases lay in between. In nucleotides, the CDR3 is TGCGCCAGCAGCTTGTTGACGGGGGGCGCGCCTAGCACAGATACGCAGTATTTT. Translating it yields CASSLLTGGAPSTDTQYF.

In its sample, this clone was seen once. The genes are TRBV7-2 and TRBJ2-7; D is possibly TRBD1 (7 bases). The length of the CDR3 is 16 residues. Germline loops: CDR1 SGHTA, CDR2 FQGNSA. V was trimmed by 5 bases and J by 4 bases, leaving 21 bases between them. CDR3 bases: TGTGCCAGCAGCCCAGGGGGGCGGCAGGGGGTGTACGAGCAGTACTTC. The encoded protein is CASSPGGRQGVYEQYF.

In DNA, the CDR3 is TGTGCCAGCAGCTCCGATGCAGGGGGGCCCACAGATACGCAGTATTTT. Encoded protein: CASSSDAGGPTDTQYF. The chain links TRBV9 to TRBJ2-3; possible D gene TRBD1, 7 bases. Germline CDR1 and CDR2: SGDLS and YYNGEE. V was shortened by 4 bases and J by 2 bases, with 17 bases between the two germline ends. The CDR3 has 16 residues. Complete variable domain (other parts from reference TRBV9 and TRBJ2-3): DSGVTQTPKHLITATGQRVTLRCSPRSGDLSVYWYQQSLDQGLQFLIQYYNGEERAKGNILERFSAQQFPDLHSELNLSSLELGDSALYFCASSSDAGGPTDTQYFGPGTRLTVL.

V and J are TRBV6-1 and TRBJ2-7, with D possibly being TRBD1 (6 bases). CDR3 length: 15 residues. CDR1 MNHNS and CDR2 SASEGT come from the germline V gene. The V gene lost 2 bases and the J gene lost 3 bases, with 14 bases spanning the gap. CDR3 in DNA: TGTGCCAGCAGTGAATGGCAGGGGACCCTCTACGAGCAGTACTTC. Translated, it gives CASSEWQGTLYEQYF.

This clone was picked up a small number of times. This chain connects TRBV6-1 to TRBJ2-7, with TRBD2 as a possible D gene (7 bases). Germline V gene data show CDR1 as MNHNS and CDR2 as SASEGT. V was trimmed by 2 bases and J by 0 bases, leaving 11 bases between them. CDR3 size: 15 residues. Here the CDR3 DNA reads TGTGCCAGCAGTGAAACGGGGGGCGCCTCCTACGAGCAGTACTTC. Translation: CASSETGGASYEQYF.

The CDR3 DNA follows: TGTGCCAGCAGTCCCCTAGACACAGATACGCAGTATTTT. It encodes CASSPLDTDTQYF. This chain connects TRBV12-3 or TRBV12-4 to TRBJ2-3; D remains unclear. This CDR3 is built from 13 residues. The V gene lost 5 bases and the J gene lost 2 bases, with 8 bases spanning the gap.

The rearrangement uses TRBV27 and TRBJ1-2; possible D gene TRBD1, 5 bases. The CDR3 runs 13 residues. Germline CDR1 and CDR2: MNHEY and SMNVEV (reference sequence). V was cut by 6 bases and J by 2 bases, with 10 bases left in between. The CDR3 loop reads CASRDIGNYGYTF. For the CDR3, the DNA is TGTGCCAGCAGGGACATCGGGAACTATGGCTACACCTTC.

The rearrangement links TRBV2 to TRBJ1-1; TRBD1 agrees at 10 bases. Germline trimming cut 3 bases from V and 5 bases from J; bases unmatched to any gene: 9. This CDR3 is built from 16 residues. CDR1 and CDR2 (germline): SNHLY, FYNNEI. This CDR3 is CASSEGQGRIRTEAFF. The CDR3 DNA reads TGTGCCAGCAGTGAGGGACAGGGGAGAATCAGAACTGAAGCTTTCTTT.

The chain is built from TRBV7-2 and TRBJ2-3; 8 nucleotides agree with TRBD2. Germline V gene data show CDR1 as SGHTA and CDR2 as FQGNSA. This CDR3 spans 15 amino acids. V lost 5 bases to trimming and J lost 5 bases; unmatched junction nucleotides: 9. The CDR3 protein is CASSRVTSGLDTQYF. CDR3 sequence (DNA): TGTGCCAGCAGCCGGGTAACTAGCGGCCTAGATACGCAGTATTTT.

This chain joins TRBV19 and TRBJ1-6, with TRBD1 matching over 7 bases. The junction had 6 bases not matched to a gene; V was cut back by 6 bases and J by 7 bases. This CDR3 comprises 14 residues. The germline CDR1 and CDR2 sequences are LNHDA and SQIVND (reference sequence). The CDR3, as DNA: TGTGCCAGTAGAGCGGCAGGGGGAAATTCACCCCTCCACTTT. It is translated as CASRAAGGNSPLHF.

This chain joins TRBV6-5 and TRBJ2-3; D not resolved. The ends were cut back, 6 bases at V and 4 bases at J, with 11 bases in the middle. This CDR3 is 13 amino acids long. CDR1 MNHEY and CDR2 SVGAGI come from the germline V gene. The DNA for the CDR3 is TGTGCCAGCAGGCGTTTTAATTCAGATACGCAGTATTTT. It codes for CASRRFNSDTQYF.

This sequence joins TRBV6-4 and TRBJ2-5; TRBD2 aligns across 13 bases. The germline V gene has CDR1 MRHNA and CDR2 SNTAGT. The CDR3 has 16 residues. The V gene end was trimmed by 5 bases and the J gene end by 5 bases; junction bases not matched to a gene: 8. The CDR3 is CASSPGTSGIGETQYF. The CDR3 nucleotides are TGTGCCAGCAGTCCCGGGACTAGCGGGATTGGGGAGACCCAGTACTTC.

The chain carries TRBV10-2 and TRBJ1-2; no reliable D call. The germline gives CDR1 WSHSY, CDR2 SAAADI. The CDR3 is 13 residues long. With 3 bases removed from V and 5 bases from J, the gap between germline ends came to 10 bases. In nucleotides, the CDR3 is TGCGCCAGCAGTGACAGTTACTATTATGGCTACACCTTC. This translates into CASSDSYYYGYTF.

The chain recombines TRBV6-1 with TRBJ2-7; possible D gene TRBD2, 6 bases. Germline V lookup: CDR1 MNHNS, CDR2 SASEGT. The CDR3 spans 14 residues. Between the trimmed V and J ends, which lost 0 bases and 5 bases, there was a span of 11 bases. CDR3 in amino acids: CASSEAGGSHEQYF. The CDR3 region has the DNA TGTGCCAGCAGTGAAGCGGGGGGTTCTCACGAGCAGTACTTC.

This chain links TRBV7-6 with TRBJ2-1, with D maybe TRBD1 (6 bases). Trimming pared 5 bases from V and 1 base from J, leaving 15 bases between. This CDR3 region has 16 residues. Germline V CDR1 and CDR2: SGHVS, FNYEAQ. CDR3: CASSSLGGNSYNEQFF. The DNA of the CDR3 is TGTGCCAGCAGCAGCCTTGGGGGCAATTCCTACAATGAGCAGTTCTTC.